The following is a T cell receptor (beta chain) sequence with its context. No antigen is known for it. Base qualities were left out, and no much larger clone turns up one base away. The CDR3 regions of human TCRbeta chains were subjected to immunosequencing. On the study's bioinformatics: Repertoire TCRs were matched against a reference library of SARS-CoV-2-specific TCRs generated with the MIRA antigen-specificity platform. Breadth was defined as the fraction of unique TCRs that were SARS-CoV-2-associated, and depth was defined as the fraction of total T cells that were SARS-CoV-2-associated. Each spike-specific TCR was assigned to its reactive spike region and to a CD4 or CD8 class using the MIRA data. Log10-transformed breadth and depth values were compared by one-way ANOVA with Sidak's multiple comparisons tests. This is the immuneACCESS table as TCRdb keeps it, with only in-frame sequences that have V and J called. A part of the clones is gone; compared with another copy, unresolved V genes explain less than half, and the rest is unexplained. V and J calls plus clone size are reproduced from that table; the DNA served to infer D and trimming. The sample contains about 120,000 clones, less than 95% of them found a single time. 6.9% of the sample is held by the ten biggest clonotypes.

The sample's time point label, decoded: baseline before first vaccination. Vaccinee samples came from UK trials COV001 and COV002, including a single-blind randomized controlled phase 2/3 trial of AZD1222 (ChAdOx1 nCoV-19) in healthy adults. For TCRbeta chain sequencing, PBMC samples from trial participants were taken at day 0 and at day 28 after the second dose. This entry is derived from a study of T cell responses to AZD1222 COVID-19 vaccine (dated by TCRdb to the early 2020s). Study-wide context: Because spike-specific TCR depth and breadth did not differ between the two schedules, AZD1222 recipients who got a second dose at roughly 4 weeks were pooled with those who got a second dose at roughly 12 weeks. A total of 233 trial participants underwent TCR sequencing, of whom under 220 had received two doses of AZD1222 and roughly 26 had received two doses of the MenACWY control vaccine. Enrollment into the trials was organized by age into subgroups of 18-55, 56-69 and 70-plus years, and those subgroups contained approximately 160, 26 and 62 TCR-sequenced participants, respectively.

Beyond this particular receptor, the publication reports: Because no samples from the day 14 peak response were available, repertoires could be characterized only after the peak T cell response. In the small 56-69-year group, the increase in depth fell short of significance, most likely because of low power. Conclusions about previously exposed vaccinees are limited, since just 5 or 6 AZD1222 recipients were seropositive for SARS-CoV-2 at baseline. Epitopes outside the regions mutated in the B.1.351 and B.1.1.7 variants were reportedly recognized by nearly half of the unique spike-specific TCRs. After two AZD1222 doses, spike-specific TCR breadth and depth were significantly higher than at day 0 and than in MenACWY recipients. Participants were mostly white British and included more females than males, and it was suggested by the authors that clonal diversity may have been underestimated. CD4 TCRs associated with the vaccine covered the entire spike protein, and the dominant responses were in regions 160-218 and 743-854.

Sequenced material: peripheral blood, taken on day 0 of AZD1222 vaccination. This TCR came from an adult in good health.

The CDR3 region has the sequence CASSREGTGLSGNTIYF. The nucleotide sequence is TGTGCCAGCAGCCGAGAAGGGACAGGGCTATCCGGAAACACCATATATTTT. The chain couples TRBV7-8 to TRBJ1-3, with 9 junctional bases fitting TRBD1. V is trimmed back by 5 bases and J by 4 bases, and the junction contains 12 bases that no gene match accounts for. The CDR3, cysteine through phenylalanine, is 17 amino acids long. Solely the CDR3 DNA is kept, with 51 bases framed from the first base. CDR1 and CDR2 were assigned from the germline V gene as SGHVS and FQNEAQ.